The 19 T cell receptor beta chains below come from one sample, sequenced in a study of response to subunit inactivated influenza vaccine. MiXCR, applied by TCRdb to the RT-PCR reads, yields one record per CDR3 protein. The table includes about 520,000 distinct CDR3 sequences, under 8.5% detected once. This sample comprised PBMCs from blood, obtained around 25 months after vaccination. All receptors derive from a man aged 50-75 years who received an inactivated influenza vaccine.

This clonotype was seen a few times. The V gene is TRBV7-2, the J gene TRBJ1-5, with D unclear. The germline CDR1 and CDR2 sequences are SGHTA and FQGNSA. V lost 5 bases, J lost 2 bases, and 16 bases lay in between. CDR3 length: 16 residues. The CDR3 region is CASSIPGVGGNQPQHF. As DNA, the CDR3 is TGTGCCAGCAGCATACCCGGGGTGGGTGGCAATCAGCCCCAGCATTTT.

The V gene is TRBV27, the J gene TRBJ2-6; the D call may be TRBD1 or TRBD2 (5 bases each). This CDR3 has 16 residues. Germline loops: CDR1 MNHEY, CDR2 SMNVEV (reference sequence). The V end lost 2 bases, the J end lost 3 bases, and 11 bases lay between the germline ends. CDR3: CASSLNGALGANVLTF. CDR3 nucleotide sequence: TGTGCCAGCAGTTTAAACGGGGCGCTTGGGGCCAACGTCCTGACTTTC.

This chain connects TRBV6-2 or TRBV6-3 to TRBJ2-4, with TRBD1 matching over 8 bases. The junction had 14 bases not matched to a gene; V was cut back by 7 bases and J by 0 bases. This CDR3 region has 18 residues. Germline CDR1 is MNHEY and CDR2 is SVGEGT. CDR3 protein: CASNDGQGFPLAKNIQYF. CDR3 nucleotide sequence: TGTGCCAGCAACGATGGACAGGGCTTCCCTTTAGCCAAAAACATTCAGTACTTC.

This chain joins TRBV15 and TRBJ2-3, with D maybe TRBD1 (6 bases). CDR3 size: 15 residues. CDR1 is LNHNV, CDR2 YYDKDF, per germline (reference sequence). The V and J ends lost 5 bases and 5 bases respectively, with 17 bases between them. The CDR3 nucleotides read TGTGCCACCAGCGACAAAAAAATAGGGGGAGATACGCAGTATTTT. Amino acid sequence: CATSDKKIGGDTQYF.

This clonotype was recorded at least ten times. The chain is built from TRBV6-2 or TRBV6-3 and TRBJ2-7; D remains unclear. The germline V and J ends were trimmed by 2 bases and 5 bases, with 7 bases remaining between them. This CDR3 has 12 residues. Germline assignment: CDR1 MNHEY and CDR2 SVGEGT. The CDR3 DNA sequence: TGTGCCAGCAGTTACCGAGGAGACGAGCAGTACTTC. Translating it yields CASSYRGDEQYF.

This clonotype was recorded a few times. The chain recombines TRBV5-1 with TRBJ2-7, with TRBD2 as a possible D gene (6 bases). This CDR3 contains 13 residues. Germline V gene data show CDR1 as SGHRS and CDR2 as YFSETQ. Trimming removed 4 bases at V and 6 bases at J, with 14 bases between. The CDR3 DNA reads as TGCGCCAGCAGCCCCGGCACTAGCACCGAGCAGTACTTC. As protein: CASSPGTSTEQYF.

The V and J genes are TRBV20-1 and TRBJ2-7; perhaps TRBD1 as D (5 bases). Deletions cut 3 bases from V and 0 bases from J, with 9 bases between. The CDR3 sequence is 13 residues long. Germline V CDR1 and CDR2: DFQATT, SNEGSKA (reference sequence). CDR3 bases: TGCAGTGCTAGCCAGGGCACCTCCTACGAGCAGTACTTC. Translation: CSASQGTSYEQYF.

This clonotype was seen only a few times. The chain combines TRBV20-1 with TRBJ1-6, with D unresolved. Trimming took off 0 bases at V and 6 bases at J, with 6 bases between the two ends. CDR1 and CDR2 (germline): DFQATT, SNEGSKA (reference sequence). The length of the CDR3 is 13 residues. CDR3 protein: CSARDSGNSPLHF. Here the CDR3 DNA reads TGCAGTGCTAGAGATAGTGGTAATTCACCCCTCCACTTT.

On this clonotype: The junction and the germline gene differ at one end; a read error may be behind it. This chain connects TRBV12-3 or TRBV12-4 to TRBJ2-7, with D possibly matching TRBD2 (6 bases). This CDR3 contains 15 residues. The CDR3 here is CASSFFGAGSSEQYF. CDR3 sequence (DNA): TGTGCCAGCAGTTTTTTTGGGGCGGGGTCCTCCGAGCAGTACTTC.

The V gene is TRBV12-3 or TRBV12-4, the J gene TRBJ1-4; the match to TRBD1 covers 7 bases. J lost 7 bases, V lost 6 bases, and 2 bases had no gene match. The CDR3 sequence is 12 residues long. CDR3 in DNA: TGTGCCAGCAGCAACAGGGGTGAAAAACTGTTTTTT. It translates to CASSNRGEKLFF.

The J gene is TRBJ2-7, the V gene TRBV11-2, with D possibly TRBD1 on 6 matching bases. CDR1 SGHAT and CDR2 FQNNGV come from the germline V gene. Trimming left V 6 bases short and J 2 bases short, with 14 bases between. The CDR3 consists of 14 residues. This CDR3 is CASRLTGSAYEQYF. The CDR3 DNA reads TGTGCCAGCAGGCTTACAGGGTCGGCCTACGAGCAGTACTTC. Full variable domain (outside the CDR3, taken from reference TRBV11-2 and TRBJ2-7): EAGVAQSPRYKIIEKRQSVAFWCNPISGHATLYWYQQILGQGPKLLIQFQNNGVVDDSQLPKDRFSAERLKGVDSTLKIQPAKLEDSAVYLCASRLTGSAYEQYFGPGTRLTVT.

In its sample, this clonotype was seen many times. The chain couples TRBV5-6 to TRBJ1-1; possibly TRBD1 for D (5 bases). CDR3 size: 15 residues. The germline V and J ends were trimmed by 4 bases and 0 bases, with 13 bases remaining between them. Germline V gives CDR1 SGHDT, CDR2 YYEEEE. The CDR3 coding sequence is TGTGCCAGCAGCCCGATGGGGGGTTTGAACACTGAAGCTTTCTTT. Translating gives CASSPMGGLNTEAFF.

The rearrangement links TRBV12-3 or TRBV12-4 to TRBJ2-7; possible D gene TRBD2, 6 bases. V gave up 5 bases and J gave up 2 bases, with 16 bases separating them. This CDR3 is 15 amino acids long. CDR3 loop: CASSGGAGITYEQYF. Here the CDR3 DNA reads TGTGCCAGCAGTGGAGGGGCAGGGATAACCTACGAGCAGTACTTC.

This clonotype was observed a few times. This sequence joins TRBV15 and TRBJ2-2; D uncertain. CDR1 and CDR2 (germline): LNHNV, YYDKDF (reference sequence). CDR3 length equals 17 residues. V was cut by 0 bases and J by 1 base, with 12 bases left in between. As DNA, the CDR3 is TGTGCCACCAGCAGAGATCTTGCGACCCTGAACACCGGGGAGCTGTTTTTT. Its translation: CATSRDLATLNTGELFF.

The chain is built from TRBV5-6 and TRBJ1-1, with a possible D match to TRBD1 (5 bases). Trimming pared 3 bases from V and 0 bases from J, leaving 12 bases between. CDR1 and CDR2 from the germline V gene are SGHDT and YYEEEE. This CDR3 region has 15 residues. Written as DNA, the CDR3 is TGTGCCAGCAGCTGGGGCCGAGGATTGAACACTGAAGCTTTCTTT. Its translation is CASSWGRGLNTEAFF.

This clonotype was observed a few times. The V call is TRBV4-3, the J call TRBJ2-1; TRBD1 aligns across 10 bases. The CDR3 consists of 16 residues. V shed 2 bases and J 3 bases; nucleotides not matched to a gene: 4. Germline CDR1 and CDR2: LGHNA and YSLEER. The CDR3 sequence: CASSQHRDRGYNEQFF. CDR3 sequence (DNA): TGCGCCAGCAGCCAACACCGGGACAGGGGCTACAATGAGCAGTTCTTC.

This clonotype turned up a few times. The chain employs TRBV4-1 and TRBJ2-1, with TRBD2 identical over 11 bases. The CDR3 loop spans 16 amino acids. V shed 5 bases and J 2 bases; nucleotides not matched to a gene: 5. Germline CDR1 is MGHRA and CDR2 is YSYEKL. CDR3 amino acids: CASSSGLAVTYNEQFF. The CDR3 DNA is TGCGCCAGCAGCTCGGGACTAGCGGTTACCTACAATGAGCAGTTCTTC.

The chain couples TRBV20-1 to TRBJ2-3, with 7 positions matching TRBD1. This CDR3 has 14 amino acids. Looked up from germline, CDR1 is DFQATT and CDR2 is SNEGSKA (reference sequence). V shed 6 bases and J 4 bases; nucleotides not matched to a gene: 10. The CDR3 DNA reads as TGCAGTGCCGAGACAGGGAATGCGGCAGATACGCAGTATTTT. Its protein is CSAETGNAADTQYF.

V is TRBV6-2 or TRBV6-3 and J is TRBJ2-7; TRBD2 might be the D (6 bases). V was cut by 7 bases and J by 0 bases, with 10 bases left in between. The CDR3 spans 13 residues. Germline-derived CDR1 and CDR2 are MNHEY and SVGEGT. CDR3 sequence reads: CASMGTPSYEQYF. CDR3 DNA sequence: TGTGCCAGCATGGGGACTCCCTCCTACGAGCAGTACTTC.